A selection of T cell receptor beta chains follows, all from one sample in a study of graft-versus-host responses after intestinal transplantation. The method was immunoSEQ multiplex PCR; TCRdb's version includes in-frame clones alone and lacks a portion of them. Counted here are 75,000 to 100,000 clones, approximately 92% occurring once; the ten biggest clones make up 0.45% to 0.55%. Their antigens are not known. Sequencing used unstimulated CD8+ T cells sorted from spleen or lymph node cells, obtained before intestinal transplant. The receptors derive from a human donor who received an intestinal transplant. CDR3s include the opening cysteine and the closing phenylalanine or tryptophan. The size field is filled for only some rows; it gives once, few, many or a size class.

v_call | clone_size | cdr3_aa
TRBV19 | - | CASSTSGAYEQYF
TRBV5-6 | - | CASSLGIANYGYTF
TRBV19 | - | CASSMTGQGYEQYF
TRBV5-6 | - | CASSLNMVEQYF
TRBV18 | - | CASSEPGNTIYF
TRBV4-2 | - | CASSQDLGVAGSSYEQYF
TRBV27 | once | CASSLSGDWGTEAFF
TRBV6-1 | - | CASSATYGLARGETQYF
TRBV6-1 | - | CASSDTVAMKKLFF
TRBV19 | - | CASSTTGYGANVLTF
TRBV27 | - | CAGSAGDSFYGYTF
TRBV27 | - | CASSLQGGLIYEQYF
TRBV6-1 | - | CASMSRRDSFYEQYF
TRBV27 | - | CASSFTYGSYEQYF
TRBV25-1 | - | CASSPRRFSGNTIYF
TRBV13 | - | CASSSRAGLVYNEQFF
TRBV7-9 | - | CASSGLAGALEQFF
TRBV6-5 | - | CASVGVTDTQYF
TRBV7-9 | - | CASNKYLPRDGYTF
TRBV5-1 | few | CASSLAGNTEAFF
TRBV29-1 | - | CSVQITEAFF
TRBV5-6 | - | CASSLGLGTPYGYTF
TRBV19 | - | CASSPIGQGSKDYGYTF
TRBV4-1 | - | CASSQLAGSSYNEQFF
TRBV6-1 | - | CASSDLYRDPNYGYTF
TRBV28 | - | CASKPDSSYNEQFF
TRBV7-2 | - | CASSLDPGGLYEQYF
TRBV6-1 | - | CASSDIVSGRFQETQYF
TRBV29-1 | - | CSVPGQPNEKLFF
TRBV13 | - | CASSFTSTGELFF
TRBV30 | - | CAWSVIHLGGPGNTIYF
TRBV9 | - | CASSANPSPGEAFF
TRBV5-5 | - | CASSLDPARLPNYGYTF
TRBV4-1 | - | CASSQEKGLGVAMGQFF
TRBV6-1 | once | CASSETGPEKLFF
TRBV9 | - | CASSVEDRYSSGNTIYF
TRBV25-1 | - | CASSKTDYNEQFF
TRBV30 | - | CAWSWASGNYEQYF
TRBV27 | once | CASSLLLSSYNEQFF
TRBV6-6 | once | CASLQTPADYTF
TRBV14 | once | CASSPRVAGATDTQYF
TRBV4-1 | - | CASSQDEGTVETQYF
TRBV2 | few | CASRDRDEKLFF
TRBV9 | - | CASRASDGSVGYNEQFF
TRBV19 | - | CASSMTSGSLSYNEQFF